The 13 T cell receptor beta chains reported below all come from one sample, sequenced in a study of T cell changes during pregnancy in multiple sclerosis. The protocol was immunoSEQ multiplex PCR, while the TCRdb copy is restricted to in-frame clones and leaves out a portion. Here the sample spans 40,000 to 45,000 clones, approximately 90% being singletons. This specimen was CD8+ T cells from peripheral blood mononuclear cells, taken after pregnancy. Source of these receptors: a female donor in good health, enrolled as a control in a pregnancy study.

The rearrangement joins TRBV27 to TRBJ1-5, with TRBD1 identical over 7 bases. The CDR3 extends over 16 amino acids. Looked up from germline, CDR1 is MNHEY and CDR2 is SMNVEV (reference sequence). The V gene end was trimmed by 5 bases and the J gene end by 7 bases; junction bases not matched to a gene: 14. The DNA of the CDR3 is TGTGCCAGCAGTCCCAGCGGGGGGACAGTCGACCAGCCCCAGCATTTT. Translation: CASSPSGGTVDQPQHF.

The chain joins TRBV11-2 to TRBJ1-2; perhaps TRBD1 as D (5 bases). CDR1 and CDR2 (germline): SGHAT, FQNNGV. Trimming took off 5 bases at V and 1 base at J, with 11 bases between the two ends. There are 14 residues in the CDR3. The CDR3 DNA follows: TGTGCCAGCAGCCCCGGAGGGGTTAACTATGGCTACACCTTC. It encodes CASSPGGVNYGYTF.

This chain uses TRBV9 with TRBJ1-1; 9 bases are shared with TRBD1. This CDR3 is built from 16 residues. Germline CDR1 and CDR2: SGDLS and YYNGEE. V lost 4 bases to trimming and J lost 0 bases; unmatched junction nucleotides: 7. CDR3 in DNA: TGTGCCAGCAGCCACCCGGACAGGGGCGTGAACACTGAAGCTTTCTTT. As protein: CASSHPDRGVNTEAFF.

This clone occurred once. The rearrangement joins TRBV5-4 to TRBJ1-3; possibly TRBD1 for D (5 bases). Germline V gene sequence: CDR1 SGHNT, CDR2 YYREEE (reference sequence). V gave up 4 bases and J gave up 4 bases, with 18 bases separating them. The CDR3 runs to 16 residues. This CDR3 is CASSHVTGGGGNTIYF. The DNA of the CDR3 is TGTGCCAGCAGCCATGTGACGGGGGGAGGAGGAAACACCATATATTTT.

The DNA for the CDR3 is TGTGCCAGCAGTTTACCAGCAACTAATGAAAAACTGTTTTTT. It yields the protein CASSLPATNEKLFF. The chain links TRBV28 to TRBJ1-4; D gene unclear. This CDR3 is 14 amino acids long. In germline, CDR1 is MDHEN, CDR2 SYDVKM. Trimming removed 2 bases at V and 0 bases at J, with 4 bases between.

The rearrangement joins TRBV5-4 to TRBJ1-4; no clear D. Germline loops: CDR1 SGHNT, CDR2 YYREEE (reference sequence). This CDR3 contains 18 residues. The ends were cut back, 3 bases at V and 6 bases at J, with 24 bases in the middle. CDR3 loop: CASSSRRDGPFPDEKLFF. Here the CDR3 DNA reads TGTGCCAGCAGCTCGCGCCGGGATGGCCCATTCCCGGATGAAAAACTGTTTTTT.

This chain joins TRBV5-4 and TRBJ2-7; D is possibly TRBD2 (7 bases). Between the trimmed V and J ends, which lost 4 bases and 7 bases, there was a span of 15 bases. The V gene's germline CDR1 is SGHNT and CDR2 YYREEE (reference sequence). This CDR3 is built from 13 residues. CDR3 loop: CASSPLGGREQYF. As DNA, the CDR3 is TGTGCCAGCAGCCCACTGGGGGGGCGGGAGCAGTACTTC.

The chain joins TRBV10-3 to TRBJ1-5, with D possibly being TRBD1 (6 bases). In germline, CDR1 is ENHRY, CDR2 SYGVKD. The CDR3 has 15 amino acids. V lost 3 bases, J lost 5 bases, and 14 bases lay in between. CDR3 sequence reads: CAISDEGQLYQPQHF. In DNA form, the CDR3 reads TGTGCCATCAGTGATGAGGGACAACTCTATCAGCCCCAGCATTTT.

The V call is TRBV12-5, the J call TRBJ1-6; no clear D gene. CDR1 is LGHNT, CDR2 FRNRAP, per germline. There are 14 residues in the CDR3. V lost 1 base and J 5 bases, leaving 6 bases between the germline ends. The CDR3 reads CASGLGGNNSPLHF. CDR3 coding DNA: TGTGCTAGTGGTTTGGGAGGAAATAATTCACCCCTCCACTTT.

The chain recombines TRBV27 with TRBJ2-1; possibly TRBD2 for D (6 bases). Trimming stripped 4 bases from V and 2 bases from J, with 6 bases between. Germline CDR1 MNHEY, CDR2 SMNVEV (reference sequence). CDR3 length: 13 residues. This CDR3 is CASSWGAYNEQFF. Written as DNA, the CDR3 is TGTGCCAGCAGTTGGGGGGCCTACAATGAGCAGTTCTTC.

The chain links TRBV10-3 to TRBJ2-3; 16 nucleotides agree with TRBD2. Germline values: CDR1 ENHRY, CDR2 SYGVKD. The length of the CDR3 is 18 residues. V trimming: 5 bases; J trimming: 5 bases; junction bases outside the gene matches: 10. The CDR3 loop is CAISNPGLAGGIGDTQYF. The CDR3 DNA reads as TGTGCCATCAGTAACCCGGGACTAGCGGGGGGGATTGGAGATACGCAGTATTTT.

The chain carries TRBV2 and TRBJ1-2, with 7 bases identical to TRBD1. Germline trimming cut 4 bases from V and 8 bases from J; bases unmatched to any gene: 10. Germline V gene sequence: CDR1 SNHLY, CDR2 FYNNEI. The length of the CDR3 is 14 residues. CDR3 in amino acids: CASSGAGGGWGYTF. The CDR3 DNA reads TGTGCCAGCAGTGGGGCTGGAGGGGGCTGGGGCTACACCTTC.

The chain links TRBV9 to TRBJ2-7; 9 nucleotides match TRBD1. J gave up 7 bases and V 4 bases, and 9 bases lay outside the gene matches. This CDR3 is built from 14 residues. CDR1 and CDR2 from the germline V gene are SGDLS and YYNGEE. The CDR3 spells CASSPTGTGIEQYF. The CDR3 bases are TGTGCCAGCAGCCCGACCGGGACAGGGATTGAGCAGTACTTC.